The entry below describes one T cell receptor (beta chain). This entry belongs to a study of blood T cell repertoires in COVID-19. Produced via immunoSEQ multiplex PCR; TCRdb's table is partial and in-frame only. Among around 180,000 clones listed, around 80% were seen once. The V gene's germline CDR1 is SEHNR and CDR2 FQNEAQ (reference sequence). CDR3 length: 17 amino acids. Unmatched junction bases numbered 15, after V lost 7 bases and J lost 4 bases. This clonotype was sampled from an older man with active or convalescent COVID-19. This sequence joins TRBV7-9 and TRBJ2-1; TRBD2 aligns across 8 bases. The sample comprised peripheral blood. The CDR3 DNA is TGTGCCAGCACCCAAGCCGGGAGGGCCGCGGGTTACAATGAGCAGTTCTTC. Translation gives CASTQAGRAAGYNEQFF.